This entry features one TCR beta chain sequence. Method: immunoSEQ multiplex PCR; TCRdb's copy keeps in-frame clones and lacks some. The repertoire consists of around 200,000 clones, with 86% occurring once and the leading ten covering 4% to 4.5%. This specimen belongs to a study of blood T cell repertoires in COVID-19. The overall study: Donors in the United States, Italy and Spain gave samples during acute or convalescent COVID-19. T cells, B-cell-depleted T cells, or PBMCs supplied cDNA or gDNA.

CDR1 and CDR2 (germline): SGHNT, YYREEE (reference sequence). CDR3 length: 15 residues. Trimming removed 7 bases from V and 4 bases from J, with 18 bases in between. The genes are TRBV5-4 and TRBJ2-1; D is ambiguous. The source is a man over 45 with acute or convalescent COVID-19. The sample comprised peripheral blood. The CDR3 DNA is TGTGCCAGCCGCATCCCGGAGAGTGGGTACAATGAGCAGTTCTTC. The encoded protein is CASRIPESGYNEQFF.